This T cell receptor beta chain is drawn from a study of regulatory T cells in long-lasting Graves disease. This CDR3 contains 14 residues. The junction had 7 bases not matched to a gene; V was cut back by 5 bases and J by 7 bases. Time point noted: persistent/refractory GD, antithyroid drugs over 5 years with positive TRAb. PBMCs were the source of the RNA used for TCR sequencing. Relying on iRepertoire HTBI primers and Arm-PCR of CDR3 regions, the team built TCR beta libraries. One entry per CDR3 protein, called by TCRdb with MiXCR from the multiplex PCR reads. The sample has hundreds of thousands of distinct CDR3 sequences, approximately 21% seen once.

The receptor was derived from a female donor with Graves disease. The chain links TRBV12-3 or TRBV12-4 to TRBJ2-2, with TRBD1 matching 7 bases. The starting material was peripheral blood mononuclear cells (PBMCs), obtained when the disease was refractory, from a patient treated with antithyroid drugs. The CDR3 bases are TGTGCCAGCAGTACCTACAGGGGTGACGGGGAGCTGTTTTTT. Translating gives CASSTYRGDGELFF.